This T cell receptor beta chain was profiled in a study of OX40 agonist ivuxolimab in advanced cancers. About the study as a whole: Ivuxolimab was an agonistic, fully human IgG2 monoclonal antibody directed against OX40 (CD134), a costimulatory receptor. Intravenous ivuxolimab was administered to patients every 2 weeks at six dose levels: 0.01, 0.1, 0.3, 1.5, 3 and 10 mg/kg. Of the 52 patients in dose escalation, about 20 had hepatocellular carcinoma, about 15 had melanoma, 9 had renal cell carcinoma and 9 had head and neck cancer. The dose-escalation cohort was roughly 80% male with a mean age of approximately 60 years, ranging from roughly 23 to 90. Prior anti-PD-1, anti-PD-L1 or anti-CTLA-4 therapy was permitted, and approximately 42% of dose-escalation patients had received checkpoint inhibitors. Partial responses occurred in three dose-escalation patients, of whom one had hepatocellular carcinoma and two had cutaneous melanoma. Peripheral TCRbeta sequencing was intended to test whether TCR sequence diversity was altered and clonal T-cell expansion was caused by ivuxolimab. The paper reports the monotherapy dose-escalation portion (N ≈ 52 patients) of the phase I ivuxolimab trial. Overall results and qualifications from the work: After ivuxolimab, expanded clones were on average more numerous among CD8+ T cells than among CD4+ T cells. Clonal expansion of both CD4+ and CD8+ blood T cells was observed from baseline to week 6 at doses 0.1 to 3.0 mg/kg. In the 0.1-3.0 mg/kg groups, partial responders had among the lowest normalized peripheral clonal expansion, particularly in CD8+ T cells. Low levels of normalized T-cell clonal expansion were also seen in some nonresponding patients. Antigen specificity was not determined for the clonally expanded peripheral T cells.

The trial excluded patients who had a history of autoimmune disease or who were on systemic immunosuppression. Peripheral blood for TCR sequencing was collected from all dose cohorts at baseline, on cycle 4 day 1, and on cycle 7 day 1. The samples were drawn from a first-in-human, open-label, multicenter phase I dose-escalation trial of ivuxolimab. Adults with locally advanced or metastatic melanoma, renal cell carcinoma, hepatocellular carcinoma or head and neck squamous cell carcinoma were enrolled in the trial. Before TCR sequencing, CD4+ and CD8+ T cells were separately sorted from peripheral blood. The CDR3 sequence holds 15 residues, the cysteine and phenylalanine included. The sequence is cut down to CDR3 DNA, 45 bases in frame from base 1. Based on the germline V gene (reference sequence), the CDR1 and CDR2 sequences are LNHNV and YYDKDF. Cut back by 4 bases and 3 bases, the V and J ends lie 16 bases apart.

On this clone: This receptor's antigen is unknown. There are no base qualities to consult, and no much larger clone falls within one base.

For sequencing of the TCRbeta CDR3 region, genomic DNA was extracted from the sorted cells. The immunoSEQ Assay was used for sequencing of TCRbeta CDR3 regions. As stored in TCRdb, this immuneACCESS dataset retains in-frame rearrangements with V and J assigned. A fraction of the clones does not appear; measured against another copy, unresolved V genes explain less than half of the discrepancy, and the remainder lacks a known reason. Across this sample there are about 62,000 clones, with around four fifths seen only once. 3.7% of the sample is held by the ten biggest clonotypes. Sequenced material: CD4+ or CD8+ T cells sorted from blood, taken in a trial of the OX40 agonist ivuxolimab. This TCR derives from an adult with an advanced solid tumor such as melanoma, head and neck, liver or kidney cancer. The chain links TRBV15 with TRBJ2-7; the D segment might be TRBD1 or TRBD2, since each matches 5 bases. The CDR3 protein: CATSTALGRSYEQYF. The nucleotide sequence is given as TGTGCCACCAGCACCGCCTTGGGACGGAGCTACGAGCAGTACTTC.